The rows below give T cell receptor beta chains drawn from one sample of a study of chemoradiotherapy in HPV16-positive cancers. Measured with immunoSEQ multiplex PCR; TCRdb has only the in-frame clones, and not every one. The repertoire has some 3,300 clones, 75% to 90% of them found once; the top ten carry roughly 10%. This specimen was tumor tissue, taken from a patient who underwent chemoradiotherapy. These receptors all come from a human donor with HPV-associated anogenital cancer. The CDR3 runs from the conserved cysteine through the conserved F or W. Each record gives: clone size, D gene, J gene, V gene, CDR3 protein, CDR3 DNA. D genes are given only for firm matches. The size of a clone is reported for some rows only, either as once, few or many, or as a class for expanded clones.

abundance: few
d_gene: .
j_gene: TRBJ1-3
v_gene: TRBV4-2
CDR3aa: CASSPTVTFSGNTIYF
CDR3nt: TGTGCCAGCAGCCCGACTGTGACCTTCTCTGGAAACACCATATATTTT

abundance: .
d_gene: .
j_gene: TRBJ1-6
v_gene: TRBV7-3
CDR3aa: CASSLTGAHGGSPLHF
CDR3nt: TGTGCCAGCAGCTTGACGGGGGCCCATGGTGGTTCACCCCTCCACTTT

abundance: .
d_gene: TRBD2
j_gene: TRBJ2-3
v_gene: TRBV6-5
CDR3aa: CASRNSGAGTDTQYF
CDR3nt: TGTGCCAGCAGAAATAGCGGGGCCGGCACAGATACGCAGTATTTT

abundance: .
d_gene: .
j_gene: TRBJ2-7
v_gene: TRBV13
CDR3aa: CASSPGVGNYEQYF
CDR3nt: TGTGCCAGCAGCCCTGGGGTGGGAAACTACGAGCAGTACTTC

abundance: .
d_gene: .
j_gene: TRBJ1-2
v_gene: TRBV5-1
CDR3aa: CASSLAGGVYGYTF
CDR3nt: TGCGCCAGCAGCTTGGCCGGGGGCGTCTATGGCTACACCTTC

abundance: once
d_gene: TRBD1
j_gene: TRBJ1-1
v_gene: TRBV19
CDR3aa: CASSSPNRGATEAFF
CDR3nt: TGTGCCAGTAGTTCGCCCAACAGGGGAGCCACTGAAGCTTTCTTT

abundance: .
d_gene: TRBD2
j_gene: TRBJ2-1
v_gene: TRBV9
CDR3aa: CASSVGTRGLGEQFF
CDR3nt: TGTGCCAGCAGCGTAGGGACTAGGGGTTTGGGAGAGCAGTTCTTC

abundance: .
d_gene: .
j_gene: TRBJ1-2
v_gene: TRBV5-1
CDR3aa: CASSWDGDSGYTF
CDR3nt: TGCGCCAGCAGCTGGGACGGGGACTCTGGCTACACCTTC

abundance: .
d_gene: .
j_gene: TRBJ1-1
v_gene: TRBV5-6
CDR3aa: CASSSGQNTEAFF
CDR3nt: TGTGCCAGCAGCTCCGGACAGAACACTGAAGCTTTCTTT

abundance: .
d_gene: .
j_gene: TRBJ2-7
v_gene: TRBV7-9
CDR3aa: CATGRPEGSYEQYF
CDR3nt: TGTGCCACTGGAAGACCCGAGGGGTCCTACGAGCAGTACTTC

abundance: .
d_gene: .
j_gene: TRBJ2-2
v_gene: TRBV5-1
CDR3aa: CASSIDPDTGELFF
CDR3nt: TGCGCCAGCAGTATTGACCCCGACACCGGGGAGCTGTTTTTT

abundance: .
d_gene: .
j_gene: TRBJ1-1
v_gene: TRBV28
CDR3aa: CASVRTRNTEAFF
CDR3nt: TGTGCCAGCGTCCGGACGAGGAACACTGAAGCTTTCTTT

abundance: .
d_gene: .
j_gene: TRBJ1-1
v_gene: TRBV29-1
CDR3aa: CSGAPGWAMNTEAFF
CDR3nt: TGCAGCGGGGCCCCCGGGTGGGCGATGAACACTGAAGCTTTCTTT

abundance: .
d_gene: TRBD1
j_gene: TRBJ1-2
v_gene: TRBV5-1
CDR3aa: CASTRQGPYGYTF
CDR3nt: TGCGCCAGCACCAGACAGGGTCCCTATGGCTACACCTTC

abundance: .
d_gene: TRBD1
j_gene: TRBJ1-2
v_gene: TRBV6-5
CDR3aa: CASSYLGGEGGYTF
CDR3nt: TGTGCCAGCAGTTACCTAGGGGGCGAGGGTGGCTACACCTTC

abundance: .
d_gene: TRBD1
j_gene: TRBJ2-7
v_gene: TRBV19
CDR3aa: CASRAGGAYEQYF
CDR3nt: TGTGCCAGTAGGGCAGGGGGAGCCTACGAGCAGTACTTC

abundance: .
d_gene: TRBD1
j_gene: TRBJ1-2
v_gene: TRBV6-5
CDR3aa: CASSIRQGGFGYTF
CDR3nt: TGTGCCAGCAGTATCCGACAGGGGGGGTTCGGCTACACCTTC

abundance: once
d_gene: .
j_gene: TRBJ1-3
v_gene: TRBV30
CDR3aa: CAWQQISSGNTIYF
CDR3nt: TGTGCCTGGCAACAGATTTCCTCTGGAAACACCATATATTTT

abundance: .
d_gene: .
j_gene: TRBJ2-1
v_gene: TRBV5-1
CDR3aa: CASSQETYNEQFF
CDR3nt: TGCGCCAGCAGCCAGGAAACTTACAATGAGCAGTTCTTC

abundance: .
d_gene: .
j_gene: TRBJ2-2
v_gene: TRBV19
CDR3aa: CASSTFTGELFF
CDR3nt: TGTGCCAGTAGCACGTTCACCGGGGAGCTGTTTTTT

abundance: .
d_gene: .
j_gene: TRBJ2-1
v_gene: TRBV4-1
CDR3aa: CASRLAQEEAYNEQFF
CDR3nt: TGCGCCAGCAGGTTGGCACAGGAGGAGGCCTACAATGAGCAGTTCTTC

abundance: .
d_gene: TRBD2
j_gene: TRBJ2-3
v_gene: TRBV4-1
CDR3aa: CASSQDSPGLVSDTQYF
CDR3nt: TGCGCCAGCAGCCAAGATTCGCCCGGACTAGTATCAGATACGCAGTATTTT

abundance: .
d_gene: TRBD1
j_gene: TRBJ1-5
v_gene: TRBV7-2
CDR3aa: CASSFRQGASGPQHF
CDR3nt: TGTGCCAGCAGCTTTAGGCAGGGGGCCTCTGGGCCCCAGCATTTT

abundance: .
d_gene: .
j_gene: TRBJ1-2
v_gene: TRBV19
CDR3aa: CASSIPSYGYTF
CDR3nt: TGTGCCAGTAGTATACCTAGCTATGGCTACACCTTC